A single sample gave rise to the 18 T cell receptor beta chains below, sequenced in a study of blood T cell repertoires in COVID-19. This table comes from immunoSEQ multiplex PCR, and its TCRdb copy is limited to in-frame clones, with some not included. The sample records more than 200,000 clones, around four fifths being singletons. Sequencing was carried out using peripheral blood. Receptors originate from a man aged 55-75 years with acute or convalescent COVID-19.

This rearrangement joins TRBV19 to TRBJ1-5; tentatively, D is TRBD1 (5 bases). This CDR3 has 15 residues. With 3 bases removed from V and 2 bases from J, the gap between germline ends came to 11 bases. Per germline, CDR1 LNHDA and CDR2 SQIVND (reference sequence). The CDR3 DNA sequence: TGTGCCAGTAGTATTTCAGGGTATGGCAATCAGCCCCAGCATTTT. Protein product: CASSISGYGNQPQHF.

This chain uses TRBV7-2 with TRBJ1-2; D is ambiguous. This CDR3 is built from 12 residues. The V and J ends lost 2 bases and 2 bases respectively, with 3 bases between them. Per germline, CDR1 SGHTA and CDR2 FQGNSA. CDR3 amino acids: CASSLQNYGYTF. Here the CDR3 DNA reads TGTGCCAGCAGCTTACAGAACTATGGCTACACCTTC.

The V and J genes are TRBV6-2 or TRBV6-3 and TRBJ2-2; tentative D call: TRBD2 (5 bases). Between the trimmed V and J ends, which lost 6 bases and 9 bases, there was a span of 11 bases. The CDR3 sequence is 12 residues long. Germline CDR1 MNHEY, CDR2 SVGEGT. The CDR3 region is CASSPSGRELFF. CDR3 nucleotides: TGTGCCAGCAGCCCCAGCGGCCGGGAGCTGTTTTTT.

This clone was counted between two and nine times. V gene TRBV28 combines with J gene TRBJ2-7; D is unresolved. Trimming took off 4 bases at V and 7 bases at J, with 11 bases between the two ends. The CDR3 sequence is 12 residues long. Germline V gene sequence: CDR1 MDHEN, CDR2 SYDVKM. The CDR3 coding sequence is TGTGCCAGCAGTTCGACAATCTGGGAGCAGTACTTC. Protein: CASSSTIWEQYF.

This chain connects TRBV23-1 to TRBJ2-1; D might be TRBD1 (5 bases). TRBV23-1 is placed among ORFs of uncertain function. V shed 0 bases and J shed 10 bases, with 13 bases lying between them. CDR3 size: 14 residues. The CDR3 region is CASSQSNQGLEQFF. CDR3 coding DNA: TGCGCCAGCAGTCAATCAAACCAGGGCCTAGAGCAGTTCTTC.

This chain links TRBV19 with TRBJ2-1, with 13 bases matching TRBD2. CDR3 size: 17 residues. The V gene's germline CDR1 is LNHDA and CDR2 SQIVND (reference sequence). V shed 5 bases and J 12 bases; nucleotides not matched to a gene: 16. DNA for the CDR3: TGTGCCAGTAGTCCCAGACTAGCGGGGGGTGTGGACGTTGGGCAGTTCTTC. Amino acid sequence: CASSPRLAGGVDVGQFF.

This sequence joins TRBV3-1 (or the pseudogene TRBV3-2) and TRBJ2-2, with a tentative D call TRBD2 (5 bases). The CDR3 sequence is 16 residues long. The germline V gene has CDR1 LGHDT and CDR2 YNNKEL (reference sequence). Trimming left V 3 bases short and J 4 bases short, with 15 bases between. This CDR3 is CASSQVGIRVTGELFF. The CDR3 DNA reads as TGTGCCAGCAGCCAGGTCGGGATCCGGGTCACCGGGGAGCTGTTTTTT.

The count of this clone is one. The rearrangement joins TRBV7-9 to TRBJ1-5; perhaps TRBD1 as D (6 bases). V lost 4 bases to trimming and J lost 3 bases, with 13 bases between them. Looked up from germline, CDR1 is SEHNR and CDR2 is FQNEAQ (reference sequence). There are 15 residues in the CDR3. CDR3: CASSSSTGSNQPQHF. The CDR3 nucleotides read TGTGCCAGCAGCTCGTCGACAGGATCCAATCAGCCCCAGCATTTT.

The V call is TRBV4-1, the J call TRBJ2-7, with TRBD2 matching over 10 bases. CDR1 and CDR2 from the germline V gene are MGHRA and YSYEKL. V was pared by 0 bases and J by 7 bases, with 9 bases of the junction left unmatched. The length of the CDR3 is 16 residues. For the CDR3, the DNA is TGCGCCAGCAGCCAAGAGCCGAGCGGGGGGGGAGAGGAGCAGTACTTC. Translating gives CASSQEPSGGGEEQYF.

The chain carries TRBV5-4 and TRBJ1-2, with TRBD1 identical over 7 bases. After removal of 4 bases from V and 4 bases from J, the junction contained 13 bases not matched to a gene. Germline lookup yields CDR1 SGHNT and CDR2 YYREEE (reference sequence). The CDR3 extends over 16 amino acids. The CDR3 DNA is TGTGCCAGCAGCAACCGGGACAGCCAAAAGGGCTATGGCTACACCTTC. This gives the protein CASSNRDSQKGYGYTF.

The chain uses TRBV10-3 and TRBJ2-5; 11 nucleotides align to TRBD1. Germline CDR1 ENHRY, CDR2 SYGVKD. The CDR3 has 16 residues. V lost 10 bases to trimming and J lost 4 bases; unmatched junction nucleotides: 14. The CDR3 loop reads CATAPSRTGGSETQYF. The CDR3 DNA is TGTGCCACCGCTCCTTCGAGGACAGGGGGCTCAGAGACCCAGTACTTC.

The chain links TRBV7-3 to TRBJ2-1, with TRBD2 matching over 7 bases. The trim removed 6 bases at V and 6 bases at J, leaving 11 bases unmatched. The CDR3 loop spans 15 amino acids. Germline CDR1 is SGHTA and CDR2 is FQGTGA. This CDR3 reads CASSGYGGYLNEQFF. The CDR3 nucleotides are TGTGCCAGCAGTGGCTACGGGGGGTACCTCAATGAGCAGTTCTTC.

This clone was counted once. CDR3 coding DNA: TGCGCCAGCAGCTTCATTAGCGGGAGGTTGACCGGGGAGCTGTTTTTT. Its translation: CASSFISGRLTGELFF. This chain links TRBV5-1 with TRBJ2-2, with 10 bases lining up with TRBD2. The CDR3 loop spans 16 amino acids. Trimming at V came to 2 bases and at J to 5 bases, leaving 6 bases not matched to a gene. Germline CDR1 reads SGHRS; CDR2 reads YFSETQ.

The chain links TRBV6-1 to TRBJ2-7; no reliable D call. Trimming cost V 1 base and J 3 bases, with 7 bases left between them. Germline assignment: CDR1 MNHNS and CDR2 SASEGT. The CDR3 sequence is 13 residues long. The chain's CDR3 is CASSEGLDYEQYF. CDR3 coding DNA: TGTGCCAGCAGTGAAGGTCTAGACTACGAGCAGTACTTC.

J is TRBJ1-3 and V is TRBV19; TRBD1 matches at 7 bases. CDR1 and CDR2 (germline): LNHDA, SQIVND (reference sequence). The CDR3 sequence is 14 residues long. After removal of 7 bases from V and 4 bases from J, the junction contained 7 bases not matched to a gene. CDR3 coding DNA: TGTGCCAGTACCCAGGGGGGCGCCGGAAACACCATATATTTT. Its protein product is CASTQGGAGNTIYF.

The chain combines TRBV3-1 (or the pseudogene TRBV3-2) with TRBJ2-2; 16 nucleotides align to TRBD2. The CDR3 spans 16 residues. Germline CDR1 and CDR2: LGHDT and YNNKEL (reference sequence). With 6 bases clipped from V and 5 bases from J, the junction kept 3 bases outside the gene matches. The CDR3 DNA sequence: TGTGCCAGCAGGGGACTAGCGGGAGGGCCGACCGGGGAGCTGTTTTTT. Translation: CASRGLAGGPTGELFF.

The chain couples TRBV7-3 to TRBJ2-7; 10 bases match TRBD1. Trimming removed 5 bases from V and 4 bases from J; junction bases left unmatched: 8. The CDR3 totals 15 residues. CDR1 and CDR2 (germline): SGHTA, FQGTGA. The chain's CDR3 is CASSPVGGQGYEQYF. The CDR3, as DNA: TGTGCCAGCAGCCCCGTAGGGGGACAGGGGTACGAGCAGTACTTC.

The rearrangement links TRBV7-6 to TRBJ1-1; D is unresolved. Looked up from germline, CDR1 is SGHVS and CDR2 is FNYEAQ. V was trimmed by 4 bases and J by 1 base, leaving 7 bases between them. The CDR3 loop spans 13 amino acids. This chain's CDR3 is CASSSQENTEAFF. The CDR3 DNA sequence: TGTGCCAGCAGCTCACAAGAGAACACTGAAGCTTTCTTT.